This TCR beta chain derives from a study of early T cells in non-severe SARS-CoV-2 infection. Of note for this clonotype: A much larger clone is a single base away; this may be a read error.

TCRdb ran MiXCR on the 5' RACE reads and lists one entry per CDR3 protein. The profile shows about 98,000 distinct CDR3 sequences, roughly 11% of them singletons. In germline, CDR1 is LGHDT, CDR2 YNNKEL (reference sequence). The CDR3 has 13 residues. The sample consisted of whole blood. This clonotype was sampled from an adult who was a healthcare worker with PCR-confirmed SARS-CoV-2 infection or an uninfected control (not recorded which). V gene TRBV3-1 combines with J gene TRBJ2-7; D remains ambiguous. The CDR3 loop reads CASSQGGYYEQNF. In DNA, the CDR3 is TGTGCCAGCAGCCAAGGAGGATACTACGAGCAGAACTTC.